Each of the 22 T cell receptor beta chains below was sequenced from the same sample in a study of beta chain features in type 1 diabetes. Study results and caveats: Among all four CD4+ subsets, Type 1 diabetes patients had TCRB CDR3s that were moderately but significantly shorter.

Since all of the isolated RNA was reverse transcribed, expressed TCRB transcripts were what got sequenced. The assay was immunoSEQ multiplex PCR, and TCRdb's table has in-frame clones only and misses some. Found here are 400,000 or so clones, 9.6% of them singletons; the top ten hold approximately 0.55%. Antigen specificity for these receptors is unknown. What was sequenced was central memory CD4+ T cells from blood. The receptor source for this set is a man in his thirties or forties with type 1 diabetes.

This clone was seen many times. The chain uses TRBV19 and TRBJ2-3; 7 positions agree with TRBD2. Germline trimming cut 3 bases from V and 2 bases from J; bases unmatched to any gene: 2. Germline CDR1 is LNHDA and CDR2 is SQIVND (reference sequence). This CDR3 region has 14 residues. Here the CDR3 reads CASSIGRPTDTQYF. DNA for the CDR3: TGTGCCAGTAGTATCGGGAGGCCCACAGATACGCAGTATTTT.

The genes are TRBV29-1 and TRBJ1-1, with D uncertain. The CDR3 is 12 amino acids. Germline CDR1 SQVTM, CDR2 ANQGSEA. The germline V and J ends were trimmed by 3 bases and 0 bases, with 5 bases remaining between them. The CDR3 nucleotides read TGCAGCGTTGACACGGTGAACACTGAAGCTTTCTTT. It encodes CSVDTVNTEAFF.

At least ten counts were recorded for this clone. V gene TRBV7-9 combines with J gene TRBJ2-2, with D tentatively TRBD2 (5 bases). In germline, CDR1 is SEHNR, CDR2 FQNEAQ (reference sequence). V lost 8 bases and J 5 bases, leaving 15 bases between the germline ends. The length of the CDR3 is 14 residues. The DNA for the CDR3 is TGTGCCAGCCGACCGACCGGGGAGACCGGGGAGCTGTTTTTT. Its protein product is CASRPTGETGELFF.

This clone has more than one count but fewer than ten. The chain links TRBV5-5 to TRBJ2-3, with TRBD1 identical over 8 bases. The CDR3 has 14 residues. V gave up 5 bases and J gave up 6 bases; unmatched junction bases: 8. In germline, CDR1 is SGHKS, CDR2 YYEKEE (reference sequence). The CDR3 region is CASSDRGIKDTQYF. DNA for the CDR3: TGTGCCAGCAGTGACAGGGGTATTAAGGATACGCAGTATTTT.

In its sample, this clone was seen a few times. The rearrangement joins TRBV28 to TRBJ1-2; D gene ambiguous. From germline, CDR1 is MDHEN and CDR2 SYDVKM. Trimming took off 6 bases at V and 3 bases at J, with 14 bases between the two ends. The CDR3 runs to 14 residues. This CDR3 reads CASRGIGLDYGYTF. In nucleotides, the CDR3 is TGTGCCAGCAGGGGCATCGGGCTTGACTATGGCTACACCTTC.

This clone was detected only a few times. The chain employs TRBV9 and TRBJ2-6; 8 positions match TRBD1. The V gene's germline CDR1 is SGDLS and CDR2 YYNGEE. CDR3 length: 18 amino acids. J gave up 0 bases and V 3 bases, and 8 bases lay outside the gene matches. The CDR3 nucleotides read TGTGCCAGCAGCGGGAAGACAGGGGTCAACTCTGGGGCCAACGTCCTGACTTTC. This gives the protein CASSGKTGVNSGANVLTF.

The V and J genes are TRBV11-2 and TRBJ2-3, with D possibly being TRBD1 (6 bases). V shed 0 bases and J shed 3 bases, with 13 bases lying between them. The length of the CDR3 is 16 residues. Germline CDR1 is SGHAT and CDR2 is FQNNGV. The CDR3 region is CASSLDRQGWTDTQYF. The CDR3, as DNA: TGTGCCAGCAGCTTAGATCGGCAGGGGTGGACAGATACGCAGTATTTT.

This clone was detected a few times. In nucleotides, the CDR3 is TGTGCCAGCAGCTTGGACAGGGCCGGTACCTACGAGCAGTACTTC. This gives the protein CASSLDRAGTYEQYF. This chain uses TRBV7-9 with TRBJ2-5, with 8 nucleotides matching TRBD1. The last part of the DNA fits TRBJ2-7 better; the J call may be wrong. This CDR3 is built from 15 residues. Germline CDR1 and CDR2: SEHNR and FQNEAQ (reference sequence).

J is TRBJ1-2 and V is TRBV11-3; D may be TRBD1 (6 bases). The V gene lost 4 bases and the J gene lost 5 bases, with 29 bases spanning the gap. Germline values: CDR1 SGHNT, CDR2 YENEEA. The CDR3 has 19 amino acids. In nucleotides, the CDR3 is TGTGCCAGCAGCTCCCCCGGGGGGCAGGGGAGGTCTTGGAGTTATGGCTACACCTTC. Its translation is CASSSPGGQGRSWSYGYTF.

J is TRBJ2-7 and V is TRBV5-1; the D call may be TRBD1 or TRBD2 (5 bases each). CDR1 and CDR2 from the germline V gene are SGHRS and YFSETQ. The ends were cut back, 4 bases at V and 6 bases at J, with 17 bases in the middle. This CDR3 is 14 amino acids long. CDR3 in DNA: TGCGCCAGCAGCCCGGGGACCGCTGCACCCGAGCAGTACTTC. Its translation is CASSPGTAAPEQYF.

The sample holds a few counts of this clone. The J gene is TRBJ1-5, the V gene TRBV6-6; D remains ambiguous. The V end lost 4 bases, the J end lost 6 bases, and 13 bases lay between the germline ends. The CDR3 has 14 amino acids. Germline V gene sequence: CDR1 MNHNY, CDR2 SVGAGI (reference sequence). Here the CDR3 reads CASSFGDGRQPQHF. The CDR3 nucleotides are TGTGCCAGCAGTTTTGGGGATGGTCGTCAGCCCCAGCATTTT.

The V gene is TRBV15, the J gene TRBJ2-7, with TRBD1 identical over 8 bases. After removal of 1 base from V and 0 bases from J, the junction contained 8 bases not matched to a gene. Germline values: CDR1 LNHNV, CDR2 YYDKDF (reference sequence). The CDR3 runs 17 residues. The CDR3: CATSRGPPGQVSYEQYF. DNA for the CDR3: TGTGCCACCAGCAGAGGGCCTCCGGGACAGGTCTCCTACGAGCAGTACTTC.

A few counts support this clone. This chain connects TRBV5-1 to TRBJ2-1, with unresolved D. This CDR3 contains 14 residues. Trimming took off 1 base at V and 9 bases at J, with 14 bases between the two ends. In germline, CDR1 is SGHRS, CDR2 YFSETQ. The CDR3 DNA reads as TGCGCCAGCAGCTTGTCCCCCCCCTTGAGTGAGCAGTTCTTC. The encoded protein is CASSLSPPLSEQFF.

This clone has only a few counts. The chain employs TRBV5-3 and TRBJ1-5; D may be TRBD1 (6 bases). TRBV5-3 is noted as an ORF with a role that remains uncertain. The CDR3 runs 13 residues. V lost 5 bases and J 2 bases, leaving 8 bases between the germline ends. The CDR3 bases are TGTGCCAGAAGACAGGGCGGCAATCAGCCCCAGCATTTT. It yields the protein CARRQGGNQPQHF.

V gene TRBV5-1 combines with J gene TRBJ2-1; 9 bases agree with TRBD2. This CDR3 comprises 15 residues. Germline loops: CDR1 SGHRS, CDR2 YFSETQ. Trimming at V came to 4 bases and at J to 3 bases, leaving 5 bases not matched to a gene. The CDR3 is CASSPVAGVYNEQFF. The CDR3 DNA sequence: TGCGCCAGCAGCCCAGTAGCGGGAGTCTACAATGAGCAGTTCTTC.

V is TRBV25-1 and J is TRBJ2-1; TRBD2 matches 7 bases. The germline gives CDR1 MGHDK, CDR2 SYGVNS. The CDR3 runs 12 residues. Germline trimming cut 6 bases from V and 12 bases from J; bases unmatched to any gene: 8. In DNA form, the CDR3 reads TGTGCCAGCAGGAGGCTGGGCGGGAGGCAGTTCTTC. This codes for CASRRLGGRQFF.

In its sample, this clone was seen a few times. The rearrangement joins TRBV4-1 to TRBJ2-2; no clear D. The length of the CDR3 is 13 residues. The germline gives CDR1 MGHRA, CDR2 YSYEKL. Trimming shortened V by 0 bases and J by 6 bases, and 5 bases separated the two germline ends. The chain's CDR3 is CASSQDHSGELFF. The CDR3 DNA reads TGCGCCAGCAGCCAAGATCACTCCGGGGAGCTGTTTTTT.

The CDR3 region is CASGPDRSTDTQYF. The CDR3 DNA follows: TGTGCCAGCGGCCCGGACAGAAGCACAGATACGCAGTATTTT. The rearrangement joins TRBV6-6 to TRBJ2-3; D may be TRBD1 (6 bases). Per germline, CDR1 MNHNY and CDR2 SVGAGI (reference sequence). This CDR3 spans 14 amino acids. V was clipped by 8 bases and J by 0 bases, with 12 bases between them.

This clone was observed many times. J is TRBJ1-1 and V is TRBV19, with a weak D call TRBD1 (6 bases). The germline V gene encodes CDR1 LNHDA and CDR2 SQIVND (reference sequence). The V end lost 6 bases, the J end lost 0 bases, and 11 bases lay between the germline ends. This CDR3 contains 14 residues. The CDR3 nucleotides read TGTGCCAGTAGACAGGGTAGCATGAACACTGAAGCTTTCTTT. Amino acids: CASRQGSMNTEAFF.

The table lists this clone with many counts. The rearrangement joins TRBV28 to TRBJ2-1; 11 bases agree with TRBD2. This CDR3 has 16 residues. Germline CDR1 MDHEN, CDR2 SYDVKM. Unmatched junction bases numbered 8, after V lost 5 bases and J lost 5 bases. CDR3 DNA: TGTGCCAGCAGTCAACTAGCGGGAGACGTCGACAATGAGCAGTTCTTC. It is translated as CASSQLAGDVDNEQFF.

This clone was detected only a few times. The chain combines TRBV6-1 with TRBJ2-3; no clear D gene. Germline V lookup: CDR1 MNHNS, CDR2 SASEGT. This CDR3 is 14 amino acids long. V lost 5 bases to trimming and J lost 0 bases, with 9 bases between them. The CDR3 nucleotides read TGTGCCAGCAGTACACTCGGGAGCACAGATACGCAGTATTTT. Protein sequence: CASSTLGSTDTQYF.

This sequence joins TRBV7-2 and TRBJ1-1, with D tentatively TRBD1 (6 bases). The CDR3 has 13 residues. Germline V lookup: CDR1 SGHTA, CDR2 FQGNSA. V was trimmed by 5 bases and J by 8 bases, leaving 15 bases between them. In DNA form, the CDR3 reads TGTGCCAGCAGCCCCGGGACATGGACCGAAGCTTTCTTT. It encodes CASSPGTWTEAFF. Drawing the rest from reference TRBV7-2 and TRBJ1-1, the complete variable domain is GAGVSQSPSNKVTEKGKDVELRCDPISGHTALYWYRQSLGQGLEFLIYFQGNSAPDKSGLPSDRFSAERTGGSVSTLTIQRTQQEDSAVYLCASSPGTWTEAFFGQGTRLTVV.